The 2 T cell receptor beta chains listed next were all sequenced from one sample in a study of blood T cell repertoires in COVID-19. Sequenced by immunoSEQ multiplex PCR; TCRdb stores in-frame clones only, minus some. Seen here are 150,000 to 200,000 clones, about 85% observed once, and the top ten hold around 9.5%. The sequencing input was peripheral blood. These receptors came from a woman older than 75 with acute or convalescent COVID-19.

V usage is TRBV30 and J usage is TRBJ1-2; D uncertain. The CDR3 totals 13 residues. Germline-derived CDR1 and CDR2 are GTSNPN and SVGIG (reference sequence). Trimming cost V 0 bases and J 7 bases, with 12 bases left between them. CDR3 amino acids: CAWSVGPGGGYTF. CDR3 bases: TGTGCCTGGAGTGTGGGCCCCGGTGGTGGCTACACCTTC.

The J gene is TRBJ2-2, the V gene TRBV9, with 8 bases lining up with TRBD2. There are 15 residues in the CDR3. Looked up from germline, CDR1 is SGDLS and CDR2 is YYNGEE. Trimming cost V 6 bases and J 0 bases; bases outside gene matches: 4. This CDR3 reads CASNSGAANTGELFF. CDR3 DNA sequence: TGTGCCAGCAATAGCGGGGCTGCGAACACCGGGGAGCTGTTTTTT.